These 11 T cell receptor beta chains originate from one sample sequenced in a study of radiotherapy plus CTLA-4 blockade in lung cancer. Some clones are missing from TCRdb's copy, which holds only in-frame ones; the method was immunoSEQ multiplex PCR. The table shows 90,000 to 100,000 clones, with 88% occurring only once. Source: peripheral blood, taken from a patient treated with radiotherapy plus ipilimumab. These receptors were collected from a human donor with non-small cell lung cancer that progressed on radiotherapy plus ipilimumab.

The V call is TRBV5-1, the J call TRBJ2-3, with 7 nucleotides matching TRBD2. The J segment lost 6 bases and the V segment lost 3 bases, leaving 4 bases of the junction unmatched. In germline, CDR1 is SGHRS, CDR2 YFSETQ. This CDR3 contains 13 residues. CDR3 sequence (DNA): TGCGCCAGCAGCTGGCGGGAGTCTGATACGCAGTATTTT. Residues: CASSWRESDTQYF.

This sequence joins TRBV5-4 and TRBJ1-1; TRBD1 might be the D (6 bases). This CDR3 has 13 amino acids. Germline V gene sequence: CDR1 SGHNT, CDR2 YYREEE (reference sequence). Between the trimmed V and J ends, which lost 7 bases and 0 bases, there was a span of 10 bases. The CDR3 here is CASGGGLNTEAFF. The CDR3 nucleotides read TGTGCCAGCGGAGGGGGACTGAACACTGAAGCTTTCTTT. Based on the CDR3 plus reference TRBV5-4 and TRBJ1-1, the full variable domain is ETGVTQSPTHLIKTRGQQVTLRCSSQSGHNTVSWYQQALGQGPQFIFQYYREEENGRGNFPPRFSGLQFPNYSSELNVNALELDDSALYLCASGGGLNTEAFFGQGTRLTVV.

The rearrangement joins TRBV9 to TRBJ2-1, with 9 bases identical to TRBD2. The CDR3 totals 20 residues. Trimming at V came to 2 bases and at J to 2 bases, leaving 17 bases not matched to a gene. CDR1 is SGDLS and CDR2 is YYNGEE in the germline V gene. CDR3 bases: TGTGCCAGCAGCGTGAGGGGAAGGCTAGCGGGAAACTCAGCCTACAATGAGCAGTTCTTC. Protein: CASSVRGRLAGNSAYNEQFF.

V gene TRBV5-1 combines with J gene TRBJ2-5, with TRBD2 matching over 12 bases. Trimming took 4 bases from V and 7 from J; bases not matched to a gene: 8. The CDR3 contains 15 residues. Germline loops: CDR1 SGHRS, CDR2 YFSETQ. The CDR3: CASSQTTSGSWTQYF. CDR3 coding DNA: TGCGCCAGCAGCCAAACGACTAGCGGGAGTTGGACCCAGTACTTC.

The rearrangement links TRBV27 to TRBJ2-2; possible D gene TRBD2, 7 bases. The germline CDR1 and CDR2 sequences are MNHEY and SMNVEV (reference sequence). This CDR3 has 16 amino acids. The germline V and J ends were trimmed by 6 bases and 6 bases, with 20 bases remaining between them. CDR3 sequence reads: CASRFRGGSMAGELFF. Here the CDR3 DNA reads TGTGCCAGCAGATTCAGGGGCGGGAGCATGGCCGGGGAGCTGTTTTTT.

Concerning this clone: The junction differs from germline at one of its ends, possibly a read error. The chain joins TRBV2 to TRBJ2-7; 9 bases are shared with TRBD1. The CDR3 length is 14 residues. Germline assignment: CDR1 SNHLY and CDR2 FYNNEI. The CDR3 sequence is CASREDRGYYEQYF. For the CDR3, the DNA is TGTGCCAGCAGGGAAGACAGGGGGTACTACGAGCAGTACTTC.

J is TRBJ2-3 and V is TRBV7-2, with 7 positions matching TRBD2. V gave up 5 bases and J gave up 14 bases; unmatched junction bases: 22. The V gene's germline CDR1 is SGHTA and CDR2 FQGNSA. This CDR3 contains 16 residues. CDR3 nucleotides: TGTGCCAGCAGCCCCGAAGGACTAGGCGGGATCCCCTCGGGGTATTTT. Residues: CASSPEGLGGIPSGYF.

The chain joins TRBV30 to TRBJ1-2; tentatively, D is TRBD1 (5 bases). The CDR3 runs to 14 residues. Germline V gene data show CDR1 as GTSNPN and CDR2 as SVGIG (reference sequence). Trimming removed 0 bases at V and 5 bases at J, with 13 bases between. CDR3 region: CAWSVAGHEYGYTF. DNA of the CDR3: TGTGCCTGGAGTGTGGCAGGACATGAGTATGGCTACACCTTC.

The rearrangement uses TRBV6-5 and TRBJ1-2; 9 bases fit TRBD1. V lost 9 bases, J lost 5 bases, and 7 bases stayed unmatched. The CDR3 runs 13 residues. Germline loops: CDR1 MNHEY, CDR2 SVGAGI. The CDR3 nucleotides read TGTGCCAGTTATTGGGGACAGGGTTATGGCTACACCTTC. Amino acids: CASYWGQGYGYTF.

V usage is TRBV5-1 and J usage is TRBJ2-1; TRBD2 matches at 12 bases. Germline CDR1 and CDR2: SGHRS and YFSETQ. V shed 0 bases and J 7 bases; nucleotides not matched to a gene: 8. The CDR3 covers 17 residues. The CDR3 sequence: CASSLDGLAGSPNEQFF. The DNA for the CDR3 is TGCGCCAGCAGCTTGGACGGACTAGCGGGATCCCCAAATGAGCAGTTCTTC.

On this clone itself: At one end the junction does not follow the germline gene, possibly because of a read error. The chain is built from TRBV11-3 and TRBJ1-1; no clear D. The CDR3 extends over 14 amino acids. From germline, CDR1 is SGHNT and CDR2 YENEEA. The CDR3 nucleotides read TGTGCCAGCAGCCTAGAACACTGGAACACTGAAGCTTTCTTT. Protein: CASSLEHWNTEAFF.